This entry features one T cell receptor beta chain sequence. Treatment described: preoperative locoregional IRX-2 cytokine immunotherapy. The method was immunoSEQ multiplex PCR; TCRdb's version includes in-frame clones alone and lacks a portion of them. The sample includes about 98,000 clones, roughly 85% seen only once; the top ten take roughly 2%. The data were taken from a study of preoperative IRX-2 immunotherapy in early breast cancer. This clonotype originated in a human donor with breast cancer. The sequencing used tumor tissue, collected after IRX-2 immunotherapy.

CDR3 residues: CASSLDSRGANGYTF. In nucleotides, the CDR3 is TGTGCCAGCAGCTTAGATTCTCGGGGGGCGAATGGCTACACCTTC. The rearrangement links TRBV11-3 to TRBJ1-2, with D tentatively TRBD1 (6 bases). Germline V lookup: CDR1 SGHNT, CDR2 YENEEA. The CDR3 contains 15 residues. Deletions cut 0 bases from V and 6 bases from J, with 14 bases between.